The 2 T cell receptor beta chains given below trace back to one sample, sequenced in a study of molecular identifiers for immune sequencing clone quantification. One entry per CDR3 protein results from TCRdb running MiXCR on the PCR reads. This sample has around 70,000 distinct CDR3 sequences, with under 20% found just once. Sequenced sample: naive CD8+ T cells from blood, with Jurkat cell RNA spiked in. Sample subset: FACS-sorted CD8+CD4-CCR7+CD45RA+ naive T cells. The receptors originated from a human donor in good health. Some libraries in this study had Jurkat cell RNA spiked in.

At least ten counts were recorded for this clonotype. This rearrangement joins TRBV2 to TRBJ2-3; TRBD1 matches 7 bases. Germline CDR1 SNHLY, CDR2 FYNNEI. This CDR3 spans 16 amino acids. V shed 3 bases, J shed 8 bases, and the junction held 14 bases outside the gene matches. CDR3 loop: CASSDPTGISFGTQYF. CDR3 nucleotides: TGTGCCAGCAGTGACCCGACAGGGATAAGTTTTGGTACGCAGTATTTT.

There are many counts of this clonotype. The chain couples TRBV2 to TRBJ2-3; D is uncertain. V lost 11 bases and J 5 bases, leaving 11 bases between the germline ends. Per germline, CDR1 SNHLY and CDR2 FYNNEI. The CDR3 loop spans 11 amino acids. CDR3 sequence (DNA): TGTGCCGTAAAGAGTCTAGATACGCAGTATTTT. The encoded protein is CAVKSLDTQYF.